This TCR beta chain comes out of a study of shared clonotypes between healthy human individuals. The CDR3 is 13 residues long. Germline V CDR1 and CDR2: PRHDT, FYEKMQ (reference sequence). Trimming took 1 base from V and 2 from J, leaving 4 bases between them. Positively selected for CCR7, the CD45RO-negative cells used as naive CD8 cells excluded terminally differentiated effector memory CD45RA+ cells. The authors' processing: Filtering was not the same, since immunoSEQ gave junction-only sequences without quality scores. The data were produced by immunoSEQ multiplex PCR, yet TCRdb's version contains in-frame clones alone and is incomplete. V, J and clone size reflect that table, while D and trimming were determined from the DNA. The sample has about 2.1 million clones, about 94% seen once; the top ten hold more than 1.5%.

The receptor's source is a man younger than 35 in good health. Some clones in this sample may be carry-over from other donors' samples. What was sequenced was naive CD8+ T cells from PBMCs. The rearrangement uses TRBV13 and TRBJ2-3; D remains ambiguous. This CDR3 reads CASSLVDTDTQYF. DNA for the CDR3: TGTGCCAGCAGCTTAGTTGACACAGATACGCAGTATTTT.